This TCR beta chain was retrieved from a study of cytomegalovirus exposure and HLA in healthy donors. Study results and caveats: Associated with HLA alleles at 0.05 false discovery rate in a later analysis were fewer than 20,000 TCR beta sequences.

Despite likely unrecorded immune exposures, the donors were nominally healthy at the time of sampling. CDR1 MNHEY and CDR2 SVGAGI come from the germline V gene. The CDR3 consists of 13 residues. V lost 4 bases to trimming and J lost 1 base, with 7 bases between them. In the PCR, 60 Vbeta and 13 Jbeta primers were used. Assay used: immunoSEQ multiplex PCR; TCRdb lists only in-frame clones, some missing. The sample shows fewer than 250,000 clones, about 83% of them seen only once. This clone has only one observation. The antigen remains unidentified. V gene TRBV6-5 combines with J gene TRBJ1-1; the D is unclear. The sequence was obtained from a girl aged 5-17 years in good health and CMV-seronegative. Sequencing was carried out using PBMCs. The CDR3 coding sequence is TGTGCCAGCAGTTTCCGACAGAACACTGAAGCTTTCTTT. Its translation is CASSFRQNTEAFF.